This T cell receptor beta chain was documented in a study of cytomegalovirus exposure and HLA in healthy donors. The PCR contained 60 Vbeta and 13 Jbeta primers. TCRdb's table, derived via immunoSEQ multiplex PCR, lists solely in-frame clones and lacks some. The data contain some 92,000 clones, about 81% of them singletons. This CDR3 has 17 amino acids. V lost 4 bases and J lost 0, with 16 bases in between. Germline V gene lookup returns CDR1 MNHEY and CDR2 SMNVEV (reference sequence). The source is a young man in good health and CMV-seropositive. V and J are TRBV27 and TRBJ1-3, with D maybe TRBD1 (6 bases). Sequencing input: PBMCs. The CDR3 loop is CASSSAGTRASGNTIYF. In nucleotides, the CDR3 is TGTGCCAGCAGTTCCGCCGGGACACGGGCCTCTGGAAACACCATATATTTT.